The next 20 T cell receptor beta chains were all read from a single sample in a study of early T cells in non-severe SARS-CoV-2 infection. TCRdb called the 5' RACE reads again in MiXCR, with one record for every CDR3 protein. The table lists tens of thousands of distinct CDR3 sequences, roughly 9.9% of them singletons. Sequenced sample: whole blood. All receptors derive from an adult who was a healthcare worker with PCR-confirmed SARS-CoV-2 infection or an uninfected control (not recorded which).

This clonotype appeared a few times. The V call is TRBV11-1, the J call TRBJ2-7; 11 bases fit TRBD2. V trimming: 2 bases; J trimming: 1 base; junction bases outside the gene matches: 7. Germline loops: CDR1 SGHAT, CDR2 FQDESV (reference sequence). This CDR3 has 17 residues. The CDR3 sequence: CASSLNVASGGSYEQYF. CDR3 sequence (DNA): TGTGCCAGCAGCTTAAACGTGGCTAGCGGGGGGTCCTACGAGCAGTACTTC. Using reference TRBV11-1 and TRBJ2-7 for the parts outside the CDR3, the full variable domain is EAEVAQSPRYKITEKSQAVAFWCDPISGHATLYWYRQILGQGPELLVQFQDESVVDDSQLPKDRFSAERLKGVDSTLKIQPAELGDSAMYLCASSLNVASGGSYEQYFGPGTRLTVT.

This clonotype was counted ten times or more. CDR3 region: CSARRGNYGYTF. CDR3 DNA sequence: TGCAGTGCTAGACGGGGAAACTATGGCTACACCTTC. The V call is TRBV20-1, the J call TRBJ1-2; unclear D gene. The germline CDR1 and CDR2 sequences are DFQATT and SNEGSKA (reference sequence). V lost 2 bases to trimming and J lost 2 bases, with 6 bases between them. The CDR3 has 12 amino acids.

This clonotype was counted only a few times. The CDR3 sequence is CSARTVSYEQYF. The CDR3 nucleotides read TGCAGTGCCAGGACCGTTTCCTACGAGCAGTACTTC. The rearrangement links TRBV20-1 to TRBJ2-7; no firm D call. Germline CDR1 and CDR2: DFQATT and SNEGSKA (reference sequence). This CDR3 contains 12 residues. The V and J ends lost 6 bases and 1 base respectively, with 10 bases between them.

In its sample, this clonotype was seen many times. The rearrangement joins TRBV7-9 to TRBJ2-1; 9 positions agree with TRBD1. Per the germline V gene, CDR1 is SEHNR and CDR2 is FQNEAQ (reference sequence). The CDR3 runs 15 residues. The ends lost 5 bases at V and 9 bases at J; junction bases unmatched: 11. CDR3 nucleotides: TGTGCCAGCAGCCCAGTAACAGGGGGCTTGGCTGAGCAGTTCTTC. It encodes CASSPVTGGLAEQFF.

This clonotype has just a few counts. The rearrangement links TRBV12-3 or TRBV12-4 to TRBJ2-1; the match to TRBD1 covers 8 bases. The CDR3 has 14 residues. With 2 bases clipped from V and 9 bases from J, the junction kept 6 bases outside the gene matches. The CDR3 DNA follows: TGTGCCAGCAGTTTAAGGACAGGGACGAGTGAGCAGTTCTTC. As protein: CASSLRTGTSEQFF.

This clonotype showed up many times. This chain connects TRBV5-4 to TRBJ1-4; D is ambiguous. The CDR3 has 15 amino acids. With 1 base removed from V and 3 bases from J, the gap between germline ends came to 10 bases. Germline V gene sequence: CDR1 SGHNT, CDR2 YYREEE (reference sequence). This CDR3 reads CASSLKVGANEKLFF. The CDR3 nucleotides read TGTGCCAGCAGCTTGAAGGTCGGGGCTAATGAAAAACTGTTTTTT.

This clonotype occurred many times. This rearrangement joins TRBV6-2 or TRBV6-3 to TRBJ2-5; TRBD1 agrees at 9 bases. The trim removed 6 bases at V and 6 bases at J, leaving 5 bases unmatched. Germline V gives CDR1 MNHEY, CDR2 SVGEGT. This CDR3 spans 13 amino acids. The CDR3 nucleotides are TGTGCCAGCAGGCCTGGACAGGGGAAGACCCAGTACTTC. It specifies CASRPGQGKTQYF.

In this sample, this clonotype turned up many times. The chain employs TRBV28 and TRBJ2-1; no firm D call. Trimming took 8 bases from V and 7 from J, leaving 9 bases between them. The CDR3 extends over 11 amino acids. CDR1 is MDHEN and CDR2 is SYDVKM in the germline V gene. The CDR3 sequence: CASRELNEQFF. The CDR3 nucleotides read TGTGCCAGCCGAGAATTAAATGAGCAGTTCTTC.

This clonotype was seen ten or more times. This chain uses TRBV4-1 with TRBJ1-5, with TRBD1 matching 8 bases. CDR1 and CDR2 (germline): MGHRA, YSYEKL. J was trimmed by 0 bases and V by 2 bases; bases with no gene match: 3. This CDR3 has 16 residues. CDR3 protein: CASSQPGGLSNQPQHF. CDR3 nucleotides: TGCGCCAGCAGCCAACCAGGGGGCCTTAGCAATCAGCCCCAGCATTTT.

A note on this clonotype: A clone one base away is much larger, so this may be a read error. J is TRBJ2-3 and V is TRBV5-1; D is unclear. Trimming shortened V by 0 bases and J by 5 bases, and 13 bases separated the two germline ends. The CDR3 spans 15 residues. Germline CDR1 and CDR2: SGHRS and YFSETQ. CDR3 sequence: CASSLEARKVDTQYF. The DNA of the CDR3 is TGCGCCAGCAGCTTGGAGGCCAGGAAGGTAGATACGCAGTATTTT.

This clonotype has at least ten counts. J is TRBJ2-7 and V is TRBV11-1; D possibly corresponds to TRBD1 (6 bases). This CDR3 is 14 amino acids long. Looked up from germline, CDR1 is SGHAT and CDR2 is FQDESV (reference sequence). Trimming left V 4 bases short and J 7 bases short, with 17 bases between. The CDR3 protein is CASSSHRDTWEQYF. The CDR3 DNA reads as TGTGCCAGCAGCTCCCACAGGGACACCTGGGAGCAGTACTTC.

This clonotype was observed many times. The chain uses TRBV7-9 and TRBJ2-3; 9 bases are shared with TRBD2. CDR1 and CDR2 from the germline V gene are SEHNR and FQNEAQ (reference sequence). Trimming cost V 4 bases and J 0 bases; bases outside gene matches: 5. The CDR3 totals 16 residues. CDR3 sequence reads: CASSSAGGPSTDTQYF. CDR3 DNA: TGTGCCAGCAGCTCGGCGGGGGGGCCTAGCACAGATACGCAGTATTTT. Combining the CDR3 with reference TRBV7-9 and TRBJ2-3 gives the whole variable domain DTGVSQNPRHKITKRGQNVTFRCDPISEHNRLYWYRQTLGQGPEFLTYFQNEAQLEKSRLLSDRFSAERPKGSFSTLEIQRTEQGDSAMYLCASSSAGGPSTDTQYFGPGTRLTVL.

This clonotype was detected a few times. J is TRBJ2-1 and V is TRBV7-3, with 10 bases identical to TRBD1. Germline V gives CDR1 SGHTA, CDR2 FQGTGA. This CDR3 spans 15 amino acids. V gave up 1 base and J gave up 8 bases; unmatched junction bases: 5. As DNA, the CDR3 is TGTGCCAGCAGCTTAAGGACAGGGGGACGGGATGAGCAGTTCTTC. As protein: CASSLRTGGRDEQFF.

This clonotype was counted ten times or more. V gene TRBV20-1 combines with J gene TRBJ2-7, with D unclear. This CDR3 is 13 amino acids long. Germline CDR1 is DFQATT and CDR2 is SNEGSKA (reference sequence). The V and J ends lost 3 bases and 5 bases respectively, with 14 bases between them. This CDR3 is CSASAMGPHEQYF. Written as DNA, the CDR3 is TGCAGTGCTAGCGCCATGGGCCCACACGAGCAGTACTTC.

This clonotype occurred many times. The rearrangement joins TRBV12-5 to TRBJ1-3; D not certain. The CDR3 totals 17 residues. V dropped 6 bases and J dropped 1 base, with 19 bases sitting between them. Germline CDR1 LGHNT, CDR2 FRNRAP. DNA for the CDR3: TGTGCTAGTGGCGAGAGGCGCCAGGTGCGGTCTGGAAACACCATATATTTT. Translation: CASGERRQVRSGNTIYF.

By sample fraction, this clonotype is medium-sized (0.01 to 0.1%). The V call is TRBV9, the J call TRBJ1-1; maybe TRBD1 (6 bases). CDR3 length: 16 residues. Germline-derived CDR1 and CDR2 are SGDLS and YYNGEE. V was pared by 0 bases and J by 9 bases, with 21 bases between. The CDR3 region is CASSVGSGRQARQAFF. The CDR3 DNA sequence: TGTGCCAGCAGCGTAGGGAGCGGTCGACAGGCACGACAAGCTTTCTTT. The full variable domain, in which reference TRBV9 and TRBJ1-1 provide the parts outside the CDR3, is DSGVTQTPKHLITATGQRVTLRCSPRSGDLSVYWYQQSLDQGLQFLIQYYNGEERAKGNILERFSAQQFPDLHSELNLSSLELGDSALYFCASSVGSGRQARQAFFGQGTRLTVV.

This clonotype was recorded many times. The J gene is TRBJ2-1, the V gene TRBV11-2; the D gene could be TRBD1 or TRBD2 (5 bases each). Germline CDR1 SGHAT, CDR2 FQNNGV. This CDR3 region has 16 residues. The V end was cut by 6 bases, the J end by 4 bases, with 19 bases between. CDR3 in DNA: TGTGCCAGCAGACCGACCGGGACCGCTCCTTACAATGAGCAGTTCTTC. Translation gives CASRPTGTAPYNEQFF.

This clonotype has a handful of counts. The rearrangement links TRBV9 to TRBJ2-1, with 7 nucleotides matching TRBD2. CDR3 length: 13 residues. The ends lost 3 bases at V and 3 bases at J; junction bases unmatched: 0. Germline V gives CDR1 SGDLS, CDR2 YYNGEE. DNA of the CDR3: TGTGCCAGCAGCGGGGACTACTACAATGAGCAGTTCTTC. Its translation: CASSGDYYNEQFF.

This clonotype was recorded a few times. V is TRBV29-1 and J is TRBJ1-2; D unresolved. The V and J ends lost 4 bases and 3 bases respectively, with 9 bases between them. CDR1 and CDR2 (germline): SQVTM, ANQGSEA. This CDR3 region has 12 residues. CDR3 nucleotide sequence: TGCAGCGTTGGTGGGAGTGACTATGGCTACACCTTC. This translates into CSVGGSDYGYTF.

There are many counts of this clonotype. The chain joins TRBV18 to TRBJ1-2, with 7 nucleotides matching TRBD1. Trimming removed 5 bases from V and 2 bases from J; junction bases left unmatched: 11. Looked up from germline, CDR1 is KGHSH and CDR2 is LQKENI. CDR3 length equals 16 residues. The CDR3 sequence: CASSNRDRETNYGYTF. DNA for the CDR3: TGTGCCAGCTCAAACCGGGACAGAGAAACCAACTATGGCTACACCTTC.